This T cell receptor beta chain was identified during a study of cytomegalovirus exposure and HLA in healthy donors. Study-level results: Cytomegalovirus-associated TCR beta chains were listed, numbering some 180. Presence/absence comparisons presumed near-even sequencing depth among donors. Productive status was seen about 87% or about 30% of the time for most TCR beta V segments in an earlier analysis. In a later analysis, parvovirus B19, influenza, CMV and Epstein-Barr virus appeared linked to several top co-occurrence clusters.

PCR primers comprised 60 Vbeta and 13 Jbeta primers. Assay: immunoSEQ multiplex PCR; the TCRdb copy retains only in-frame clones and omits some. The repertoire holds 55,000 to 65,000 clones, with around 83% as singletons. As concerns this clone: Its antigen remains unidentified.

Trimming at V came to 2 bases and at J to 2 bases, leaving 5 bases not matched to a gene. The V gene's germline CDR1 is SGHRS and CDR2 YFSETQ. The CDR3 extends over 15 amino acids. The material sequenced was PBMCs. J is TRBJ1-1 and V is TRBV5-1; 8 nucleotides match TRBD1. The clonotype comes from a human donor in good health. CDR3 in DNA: TGCGCCAGCAGCTTTATGACAGGGGTCAACACTGAAGCTTTCTTT. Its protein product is CASSFMTGVNTEAFF.